This TCR beta chain was found in a study of T cells after yellow fever vaccination. Study in general: Preparing low-cell-number fractions relied on SMART-Seq v4 Ultra Low Input.

This clonotype showed up just a few times. The antigen remains undetermined. 5'RACE template switching generated TCR cDNA, adding a universal primer site and UMIs. TCRdb re-derived calls from the 5' RACE reads in MiXCR, one entry per CDR3 protein. The data hold approximately 330,000 distinct CDR3 sequences, with around 13% observed a single time. Overall study findings and caveats: Weaker, the secondary response peaked sooner, at day 5 versus 15. Reappearance after the booster was seen for most primary-vaccination clones, at 95% to 97% CD4 and 75% to 90% CD8.

The V end was cut by 6 bases, the J end by 1 base, with 6 bases between. Germline V gene sequence: CDR1 SQVTM, CDR2 ANQGSEA. CDR3 size: 11 residues. V gene TRBV29-1 combines with J gene TRBJ1-2; D is undetermined. The TCR originated in a man aged 18 to 29 who received the YFV17D yellow fever vaccine. The source was CD4+ T cells sorted from PBMCs, collected 15 days after the yellow fever booster vaccination. The CDR3 loop reads CSVVVNYGYTF. The CDR3 DNA reads TGCAGCGTGGTAGTTAACTATGGCTACACCTTC.